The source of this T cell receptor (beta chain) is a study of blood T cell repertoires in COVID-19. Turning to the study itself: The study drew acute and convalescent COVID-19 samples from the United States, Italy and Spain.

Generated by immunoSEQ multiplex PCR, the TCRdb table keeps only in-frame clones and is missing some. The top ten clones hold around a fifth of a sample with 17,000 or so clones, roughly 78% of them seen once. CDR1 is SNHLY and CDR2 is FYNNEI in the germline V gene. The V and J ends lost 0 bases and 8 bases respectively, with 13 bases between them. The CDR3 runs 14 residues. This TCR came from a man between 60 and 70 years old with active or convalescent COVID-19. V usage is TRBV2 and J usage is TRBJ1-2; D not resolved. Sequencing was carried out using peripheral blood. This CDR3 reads CASSEALTGMGYTF. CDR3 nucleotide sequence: TGTGCCAGCAGTGAAGCGCTTACGGGTATGGGCTACACCTTC.